This T cell receptor (beta chain) is from a study of cytomegalovirus exposure and HLA in healthy donors. Study observations and caveats: In a later analysis, HLA-associated TCR beta chains were more clonally expanded than equally common others.

PCR used 60 Vbeta primers and 13 Jbeta primers. This table comes from immunoSEQ multiplex PCR, and its TCRdb copy is limited to in-frame clones, with some not included. Of 180,000 or so clones in the sample, about three quarters are singletons; the top ten hold about 1.5%. Germline CDR1 reads MNHGY; CDR2 reads SAAAGT. CDR3 size: 18 residues. V lost 11 bases, J lost 0 bases, and 11 bases stayed unmatched. To note about this clone: Its antigen is undetermined.

Sample: PBMCs. The TCR sequence derives from a man between 18 and 35 years old in good health and CMV-seronegative. This chain uses TRBV6-8 with TRBJ2-2, with 14 bases fitting TRBD2. The CDR3 reads CAQTNPGLAGANTGELFF. In DNA, the CDR3 is TGTGCCCAAACGAACCCGGGACTAGCGGGGGCGAACACCGGGGAGCTGTTTTTT.